Each of the 30 T cell receptor beta chains below was sequenced from the same sample in a study of blood T cell repertoires in COVID-19. Method: immunoSEQ multiplex PCR; TCRdb's copy keeps in-frame clones and lacks some. The sample has about 92,000 clones, about 78% seen once. The source material was peripheral blood. These receptors were taken from a man aged 45-65 years who had recovered from COVID-19.

V usage is TRBV9 and J usage is TRBJ1-6; 8 positions match TRBD1. With V trimmed by 8 bases and J by 4 bases, 8 bases remained unmatched. This CDR3 has 15 amino acids. From germline, CDR1 is SGDLS and CDR2 YYNGEE. The CDR3 coding sequence is TGTGCCAGTACCCCGGGGACAGGTTATAATTCACCCCTCCACTTT. Encoded protein: CASTPGTGYNSPLHF.

J is TRBJ2-2 and V is TRBV6-5, with TRBD2 as a possible D gene (5 bases). Germline V gives CDR1 MNHEY, CDR2 SVGAGI. V lost 2 bases to trimming and J lost 5 bases, with 12 bases between them. CDR3 size: 15 residues. The DNA for the CDR3 is TGTGCCAGCAGTTACGGTACTAGAAAAACCGGGGAGCTGTTTTTT. This encodes CASSYGTRKTGELFF.

V gene TRBV6-5 combines with J gene TRBJ2-7, with 7 bases fitting TRBD1. The CDR3 is made up of 13 amino acids. CDR1 and CDR2 (germline): MNHEY, SVGAGI. The J segment lost 4 bases and the V segment lost 4 bases, leaving 4 bases of the junction unmatched. The CDR3 nucleotides read TGTGCCAGCAGTTGGGGGACAGAGTACGAGCAGTACTTC. Encoded protein: CASSWGTEYEQYF.

The chain recombines TRBV3-1 (or the pseudogene TRBV3-2) with TRBJ2-5; weak D call: TRBD2 (6 bases). The CDR3 runs 14 residues. CDR1 and CDR2 (germline): LGHDT, YNNKEL (reference sequence). V was clipped by 1 base and J by 5 bases, with 11 bases between them. The CDR3 protein is CASSQAAGGETQYF. CDR3 in DNA: TGTGCCAGCAGCCAAGCGGCAGGAGGGGAGACCCAGTACTTC.

This chain links TRBV9 with TRBJ2-3; 10 bases fit TRBD2. The junction had 10 bases not matched to a gene; V was cut back by 0 bases and J by 6 bases. Germline assignment: CDR1 SGDLS and CDR2 YYNGEE. There are 17 residues in the CDR3. The CDR3, as DNA: TGTGCCAGCAGCGTAGTAGGAGCTAGCGGGAGCCCCGATACGCAGTATTTT. Amino acids: CASSVVGASGSPDTQYF.

This clone has only a few counts. The chain has TRBV6-6 and TRBJ1-1; a weak D match, TRBD1 (6 bases). The germline V gene encodes CDR1 MNHNY and CDR2 SVGAGI (reference sequence). The CDR3 runs to 16 residues. V was cut by 5 bases and J by 4 bases, with 20 bases left in between. The CDR3 DNA reads TGTGCCAGCAGTCGAAGCGCCCAAACAGGGTTCACTGAAGCTTTCTTT. Translating gives CASSRSAQTGFTEAFF.

The gene calls are TRBV18 and TRBJ1-2, with D perhaps matching TRBD1 (5 bases). The CDR3 runs 15 residues. The germline V and J ends were trimmed by 7 bases and 2 bases, with 17 bases remaining between them. CDR1 and CDR2 (germline): KGHSH, LQKENI. The CDR3 DNA is TGTGCCAGCTGCCCTTCAGCAGGGCTGAACTATGGCTACACCTTC. Amino acid sequence: CASCPSAGLNYGYTF.

This chain connects TRBV18 to TRBJ2-7, with 7 bases that match TRBD2. J gave up 5 bases and V 3 bases, and 7 bases lay outside the gene matches. CDR3 length equals 14 residues. From germline, CDR1 is KGHSH and CDR2 LQKENI. The CDR3: CASSPNRGGDEQYF. The CDR3 DNA reads as TGTGCCAGCTCACCGAATCGGGGAGGGGACGAGCAGTACTTC.

This clone has just a few counts. CDR3 DNA sequence: TGTGCCAGTAGTATGACAGGGGAAGGCTACACTGAAGCTTTCTTT. Amino acid sequence: CASSMTGEGYTEAFF. The gene calls are TRBV19 and TRBJ1-1, with 8 bases lining up with TRBD1. The CDR3 runs to 15 residues. Germline-derived CDR1 and CDR2 are LNHDA and SQIVND (reference sequence). The V gene end was trimmed by 3 bases and the J gene end by 3 bases; junction bases not matched to a gene: 6.

The V gene is TRBV2, the J gene TRBJ1-5, with D perhaps matching TRBD1 (6 bases). Trimming removed 8 bases from V and 0 bases from J, with 17 bases in between. CDR3 length: 16 residues. Germline V gene sequence: CDR1 SNHLY, CDR2 FYNNEI. CDR3 in DNA: TGTGCCAGCGCTACAGGACAGTCTTCTAGCAATCAGCCCCAGCATTTT. Residues: CASATGQSSSNQPQHF.

CDR3 sequence (DNA): TGCGCCAGCAGCCATGGACAGGATGGAAACACCATATATTTT. It encodes CASSHGQDGNTIYF. The rearrangement joins TRBV5-1 to TRBJ1-3; 7 nucleotides agree with TRBD1. The CDR3 contains 14 residues. V lost 4 bases to trimming and J lost 3 bases; unmatched junction nucleotides: 4. The V gene's germline CDR1 is SGHRS and CDR2 YFSETQ.

The chain links TRBV18 to TRBJ2-7; D is perhaps TRBD2 (6 bases). Germline CDR1 KGHSH, CDR2 LQKENI. The CDR3 runs 14 residues. The V gene lost 3 bases and the J gene lost 2 bases, with 11 bases spanning the gap. The CDR3 here is CASSPRDFAYEQYF. The CDR3 DNA reads as TGTGCCAGCTCACCGCGGGACTTCGCCTACGAGCAGTACTTC.

V and J are TRBV19 and TRBJ2-1, with a tentative D call TRBD2 (7 bases). The germline V gene encodes CDR1 LNHDA and CDR2 SQIVND (reference sequence). Trimming pared 3 bases from V and 4 bases from J, leaving 19 bases between. This CDR3 region has 17 residues. The CDR3 region is CASSIRGGVPPYNEQFF. The CDR3 coding sequence is TGTGCCAGTAGTATCCGAGGGGGGGTACCTCCGTACAATGAGCAGTTCTTC.

The chain has TRBV5-5 and TRBJ2-2; D remains ambiguous. The CDR3 covers 13 residues. Germline CDR1 is SGHKS and CDR2 is YYEKEE (reference sequence). Trimming shortened V by 1 base and J by 6 bases, and 7 bases separated the two germline ends. The DNA of the CDR3 is TGTGCCAGCAGCTTGTTTCCCTCCGGGGAGCTGTTTTTT. Residues: CASSLFPSGELFF. Full variable domain (remainder filled in from reference TRBV5-5 and TRBJ2-2): DAGVTQSPTHLIKTRGQQVTLRCSPISGHKSVSWYQQVLGQGPQFIFQYYEKEERGRGNFPDRFSARQFPNYSSELNVNALLLGDSALYLCASSLFPSGELFFGEGSRLTVL.

V and J are TRBV7-3 and TRBJ1-2; possibly TRBD1 for D (5 bases). Germline CDR1 is SGHTA and CDR2 is FQGTGA. The CDR3 has 13 residues. V lost 0 bases and J 6 bases, leaving 8 bases between the germline ends. CDR3 region: CASSLTKTDGYTF. DNA of the CDR3: TGTGCCAGCAGCTTAACGAAGACAGATGGCTACACCTTC.

The chain is built from TRBV2 and TRBJ2-7; perhaps TRBD2 as D (6 bases). Trimming took 3 bases from V and 2 from J, leaving 20 bases between them. The germline gives CDR1 SNHLY, CDR2 FYNNEI. There are 17 residues in the CDR3. The CDR3 DNA follows: TGTGCCAGCAGTGAGTGGGGAGCGGGCCGACGCGCCTACGAGCAGTACTTC. It translates to CASSEWGAGRRAYEQYF.

The chain combines TRBV27 with TRBJ1-4; tentatively, D is TRBD1 (6 bases). Germline CDR1 and CDR2: MNHEY and SMNVEV (reference sequence). Trimming removed 5 bases at V and 3 bases at J, with 13 bases between. This CDR3 is built from 15 residues. The CDR3 is CASSNRAAANEKLFF. The CDR3 DNA reads TGTGCCAGCAGTAACAGGGCTGCGGCTAATGAAAAACTGTTTTTT.

The V call is TRBV3-1 (or the pseudogene TRBV3-2), the J call TRBJ1-3; TRBD1 is a possible D gene (5 bases). Germline-derived CDR1 and CDR2 are LGHDT and YNNKEL (reference sequence). This CDR3 comprises 13 residues. The germline V and J ends were trimmed by 4 bases and 4 bases, with 8 bases remaining between them. This chain's CDR3 is CASSLGGGNTIYF. DNA for the CDR3: TGTGCCAGCAGCCTTGGGGGGGGAAACACCATATATTTT.

The rearrangement uses TRBV10-3 and TRBJ1-6, with 7 bases aligning to TRBD1. There are 14 residues in the CDR3. J lost 4 bases, V lost 7 bases, and 4 bases had no gene match. Germline loops: CDR1 ENHRY, CDR2 SYGVKD. In DNA form, the CDR3 reads TGTGCCATCAATACGGGACAGTATAATTCACCCCTCCACTTT. Protein: CAINTGQYNSPLHF.

This sequence joins TRBV11-2 and TRBJ2-2, with 9 bases lining up with TRBD2. From germline, CDR1 is SGHAT and CDR2 FQNNGV. J was trimmed by 7 bases and V by 4 bases; bases with no gene match: 10. This CDR3 is 16 amino acids long. The CDR3 spells CASSSRTSEYFGELFF. The CDR3 DNA sequence: TGTGCCAGCAGCTCACGGACTAGCGAATACTTCGGGGAGCTGTTTTTT.

This clone was found a few times. CDR3 in DNA: TGTGCCAGCAATTTGGGGGGGCCTGTGAACATTCAGTACTTC. It is translated as CASNLGGPVNIQYF. The chain couples TRBV6-5 to TRBJ2-4, with a possible D match to TRBD2 (7 bases). Per the germline V gene, CDR1 is MNHEY and CDR2 is SVGAGI. With 7 bases removed from V and 7 bases from J, the gap between germline ends came to 17 bases. CDR3 size: 14 residues.

This sequence joins TRBV19 and TRBJ1-6; D gene unclear. Germline CDR1 is LNHDA and CDR2 is SQIVND (reference sequence). The CDR3 has 15 amino acids. Trimming pared 3 bases from V and 10 bases from J, leaving 16 bases between. The chain's CDR3 is CASSIEEGKESPLHF. The CDR3 DNA reads as TGTGCCAGTAGTATCGAAGAGGGTAAAGAGTCACCCCTCCACTTT.

The chain links TRBV12-3 or TRBV12-4 to TRBJ1-2; TRBD1 might be the D (5 bases). This CDR3 has 12 amino acids. V lost 9 bases to trimming and J lost 2 bases, with 10 bases between them. CDR3 sequence (DNA): TGTGCCAGTGCCCGGGGGAACTATGGCTACACCTTC. This sequence encodes CASARGNYGYTF.

The genes are TRBV5-8 and TRBJ2-7; TRBD2 is a possible D gene (5 bases). This CDR3 spans 12 amino acids. CDR1 is SGHTS and CDR2 is YDEGEE in the germline V gene. V lost 1 base to trimming and J lost 7 bases, with 9 bases between them. CDR3 nucleotide sequence: TGTGCCAGCAGCTTGCGGGGAGAAGAGCAGTACTTC. This gives the protein CASSLRGEEQYF.

This chain connects TRBV12-3 or TRBV12-4 to TRBJ1-2; no clear D. The V end lost 6 bases, the J end lost 2 bases, and 10 bases lay between the germline ends. The CDR3 runs to 13 residues. The CDR3 region has the DNA TGTGCCAGCAGCCTCACGGGGAACTATGGCTACACCTTC. Translating it yields CASSLTGNYGYTF.

This chain connects TRBV4-1 to TRBJ1-1; perhaps TRBD1 as D (6 bases). Per the germline V gene, CDR1 is MGHRA and CDR2 is YSYEKL. V lost 5 bases and J lost 5, with 15 bases in between. The CDR3 is made up of 14 amino acids. DNA for the CDR3: TGCGCCAGCAGCTTAGGGACACCTGGGACTGAAGCTTTCTTT. Protein product: CASSLGTPGTEAFF.

V gene TRBV9 combines with J gene TRBJ1-1; TRBD1 might be the D (5 bases). Trimming removed 4 bases at V and 0 bases at J, with 10 bases between. The CDR3 extends over 14 amino acids. Germline CDR1 is SGDLS and CDR2 is YYNGEE. Written as DNA, the CDR3 is TGTGCCAGCAGCCCTGGGGGGTTGAACACTGAAGCTTTCTTT. This codes for CASSPGGLNTEAFF.

This clone was detected once. The rearrangement uses TRBV3-1 (or the pseudogene TRBV3-2) and TRBJ2-7; D may be TRBD1 (6 bases). The ends were cut back, 0 bases at V and 2 bases at J, with 11 bases in the middle. Germline CDR1 is LGHDT and CDR2 is YNNKEL (reference sequence). The CDR3 runs to 15 residues. CDR3: CASSQDWAGAYEQYF. DNA for the CDR3: TGTGCCAGCAGCCAAGATTGGGCAGGGGCCTACGAGCAGTACTTC.

This clone has more than one count but fewer than ten. This chain joins TRBV5-1 and TRBJ1-2; D may be TRBD1 (6 bases). CDR3 size: 15 residues. Between the trimmed V and J ends, which lost 0 bases and 4 bases, there was a span of 13 bases. Germline V gives CDR1 SGHRS, CDR2 YFSETQ. The CDR3 protein is CASSLGAGEGYGYTF. The CDR3 DNA reads as TGCGCCAGCAGCTTGGGGGCAGGGGAAGGCTATGGCTACACCTTC.

The chain's CDR3 is CASSFGLAGERDEQFF. CDR3 nucleotides: TGTGCCAGCAGCTTCGGACTAGCGGGAGAGAGGGATGAGCAGTTCTTC. The rearrangement links TRBV7-2 to TRBJ2-1; 13 positions match TRBD2. The germline gives CDR1 SGHTA, CDR2 FQGNSA. The CDR3 has 16 amino acids. The V and J ends lost 3 bases and 8 bases, in that order; junction bases with no gene match: 7. The full variable domain, completed using reference TRBV7-2 and TRBJ2-1, is GAGVSQSPSNKVTEKGKDVELRCDPISGHTALYWYRQSLGQGLEFLIYFQGNSAPDKSGLPSDRFSAERTGGSVSTLTIQRTQQEDSAVYLCASSFGLAGERDEQFFGPGTRLTVL.